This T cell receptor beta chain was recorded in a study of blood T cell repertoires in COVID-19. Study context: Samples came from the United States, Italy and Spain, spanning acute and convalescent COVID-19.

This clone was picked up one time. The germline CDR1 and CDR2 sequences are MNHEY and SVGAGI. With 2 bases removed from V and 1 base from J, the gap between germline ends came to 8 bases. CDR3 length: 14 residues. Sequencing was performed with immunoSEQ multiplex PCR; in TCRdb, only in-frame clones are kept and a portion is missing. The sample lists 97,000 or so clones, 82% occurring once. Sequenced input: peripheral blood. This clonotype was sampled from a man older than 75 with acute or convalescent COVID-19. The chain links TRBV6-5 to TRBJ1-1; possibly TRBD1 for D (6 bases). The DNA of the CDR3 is TGTGCCAGCAGTTACAGGGGGAGGAACACTGAAGCTTTCTTT. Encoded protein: CASSYRGRNTEAFF.